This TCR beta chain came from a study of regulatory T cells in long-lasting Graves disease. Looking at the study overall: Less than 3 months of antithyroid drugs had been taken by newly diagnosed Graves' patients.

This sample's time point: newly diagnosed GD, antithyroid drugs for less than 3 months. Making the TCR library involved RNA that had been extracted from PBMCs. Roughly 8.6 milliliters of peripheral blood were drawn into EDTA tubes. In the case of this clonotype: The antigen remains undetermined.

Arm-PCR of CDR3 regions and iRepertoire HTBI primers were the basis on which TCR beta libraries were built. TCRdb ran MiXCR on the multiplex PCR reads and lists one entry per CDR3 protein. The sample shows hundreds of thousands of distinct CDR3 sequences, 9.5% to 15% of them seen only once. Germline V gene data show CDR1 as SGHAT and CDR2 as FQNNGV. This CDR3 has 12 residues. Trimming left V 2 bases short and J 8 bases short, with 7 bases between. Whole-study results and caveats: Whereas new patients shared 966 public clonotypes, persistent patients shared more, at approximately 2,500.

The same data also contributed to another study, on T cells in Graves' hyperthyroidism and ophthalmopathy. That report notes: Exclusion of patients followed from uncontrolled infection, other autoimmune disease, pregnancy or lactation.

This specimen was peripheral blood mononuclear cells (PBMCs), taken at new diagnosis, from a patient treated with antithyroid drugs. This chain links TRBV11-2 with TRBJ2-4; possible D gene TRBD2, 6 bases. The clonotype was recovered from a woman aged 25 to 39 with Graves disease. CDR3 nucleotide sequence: TGTGCCAGCAGCTTATCGGGGGACATTCAGTACTTC. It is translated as CASSLSGDIQYF.